This T cell receptor beta chain was retrieved from a study of blood T cell repertoires in COVID-19. TCRdb's copy holds only in-frame clones and misses some; the assay was immunoSEQ multiplex PCR. This sample has about 40,000 clones, with more than 85% found just once. The TCR was taken from a man aged 50-60 years in a cohort sampled during active COVID-19. The material sequenced was peripheral blood.

The CDR3 region is CASSVVGSSYNEQFF. DNA for the CDR3: TGTGCCAGCAGCGTAGTGGGCAGCTCCTACAATGAGCAGTTCTTC. The chain recombines TRBV9 with TRBJ2-1; no definite D call. From germline, CDR1 is SGDLS and CDR2 YYNGEE. The length of the CDR3 is 15 residues. Trimming stripped 0 bases from V and 0 bases from J, with 7 bases between.